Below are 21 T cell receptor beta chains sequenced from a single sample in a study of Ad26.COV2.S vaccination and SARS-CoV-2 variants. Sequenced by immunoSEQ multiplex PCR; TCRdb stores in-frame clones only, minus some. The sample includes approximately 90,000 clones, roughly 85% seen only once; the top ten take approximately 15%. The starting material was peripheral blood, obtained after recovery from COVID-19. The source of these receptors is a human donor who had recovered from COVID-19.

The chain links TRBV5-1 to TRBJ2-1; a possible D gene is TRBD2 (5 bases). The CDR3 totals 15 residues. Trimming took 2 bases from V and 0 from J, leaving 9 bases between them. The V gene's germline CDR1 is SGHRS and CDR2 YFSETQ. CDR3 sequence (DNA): TGCGCCAGCAGCTTTATGGGGAGCTCCTACAATGAGCAGTTCTTC. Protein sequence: CASSFMGSSYNEQFF.

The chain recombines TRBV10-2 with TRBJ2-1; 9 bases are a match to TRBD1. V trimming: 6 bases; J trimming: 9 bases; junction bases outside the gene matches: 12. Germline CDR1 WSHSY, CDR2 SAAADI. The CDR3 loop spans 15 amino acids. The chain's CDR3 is CASRDTTGGSGEQFF. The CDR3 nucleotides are TGCGCCAGCAGAGACACCACAGGGGGCTCGGGTGAGCAGTTCTTC.

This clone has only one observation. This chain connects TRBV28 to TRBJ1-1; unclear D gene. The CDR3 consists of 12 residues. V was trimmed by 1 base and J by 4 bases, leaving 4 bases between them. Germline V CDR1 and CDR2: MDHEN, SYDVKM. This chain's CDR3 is CASSLSGTEAFF. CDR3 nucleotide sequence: TGTGCCAGCAGTTTATCTGGCACTGAAGCTTTCTTT.

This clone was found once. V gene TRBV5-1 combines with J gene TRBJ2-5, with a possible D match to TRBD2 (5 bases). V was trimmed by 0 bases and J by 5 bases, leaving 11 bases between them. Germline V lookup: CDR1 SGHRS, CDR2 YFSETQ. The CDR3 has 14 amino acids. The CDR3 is CASSLGTSSETQYF. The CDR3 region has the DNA TGCGCCAGCAGCTTGGGTACTAGTAGCGAGACCCAGTACTTC.

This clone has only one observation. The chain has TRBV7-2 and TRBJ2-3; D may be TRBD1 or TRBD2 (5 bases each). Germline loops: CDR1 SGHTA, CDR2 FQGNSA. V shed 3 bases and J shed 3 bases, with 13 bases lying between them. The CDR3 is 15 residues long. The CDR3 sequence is CASSFWGRSTDTQYF. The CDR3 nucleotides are TGTGCCAGCAGCTTTTGGGGGAGATCGACAGATACGCAGTATTTT.

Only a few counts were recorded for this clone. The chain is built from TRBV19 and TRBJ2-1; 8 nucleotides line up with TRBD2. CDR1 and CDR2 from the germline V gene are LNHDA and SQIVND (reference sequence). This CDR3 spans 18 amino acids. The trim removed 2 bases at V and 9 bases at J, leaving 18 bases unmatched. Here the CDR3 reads CASSILSSGRVDGGEQFF. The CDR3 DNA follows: TGTGCCAGTAGTATACTATCCAGCGGGAGAGTGGATGGAGGTGAGCAGTTCTTC.

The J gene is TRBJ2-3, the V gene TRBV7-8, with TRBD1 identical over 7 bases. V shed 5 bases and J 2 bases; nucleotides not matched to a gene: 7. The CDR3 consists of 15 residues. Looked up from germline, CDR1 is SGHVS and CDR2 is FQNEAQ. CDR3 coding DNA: TGTGCCAGCAGCCTCCGGGACAGTTTCACAGATACGCAGTATTTT. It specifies CASSLRDSFTDTQYF.

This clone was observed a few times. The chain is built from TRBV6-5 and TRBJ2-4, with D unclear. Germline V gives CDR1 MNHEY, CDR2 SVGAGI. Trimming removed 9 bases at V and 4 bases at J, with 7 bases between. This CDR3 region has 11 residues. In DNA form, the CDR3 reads TGTGCCAGTACGAGTAAAAACATTCAGTACTTC. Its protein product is CASTSKNIQYF.

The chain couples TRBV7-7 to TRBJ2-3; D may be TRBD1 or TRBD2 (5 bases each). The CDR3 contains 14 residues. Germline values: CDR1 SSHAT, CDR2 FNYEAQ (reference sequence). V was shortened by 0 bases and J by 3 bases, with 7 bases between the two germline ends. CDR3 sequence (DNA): TGTGCCAGCAGCTTAGCGGGGGTAACAGATACGCAGTATTTT. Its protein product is CASSLAGVTDTQYF.

CDR3 loop: CASSQDTGAWGGYTF. CDR3 nucleotides: TGTGCCAGCAGCCAAGACACCGGGGCCTGGGGTGGCTACACCTTC. V is TRBV14 and J is TRBJ1-2; perhaps TRBD1 as D (5 bases). The CDR3 has 15 residues. The germline V gene has CDR1 SGHDN and CDR2 FVKESK. The V and J ends lost 0 bases and 7 bases respectively, with 15 bases between them.

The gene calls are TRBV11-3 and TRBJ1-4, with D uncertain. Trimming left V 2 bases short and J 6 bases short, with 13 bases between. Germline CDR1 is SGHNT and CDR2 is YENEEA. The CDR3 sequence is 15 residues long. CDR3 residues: CASSLSPGRDEKLFF. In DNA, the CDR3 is TGTGCCAGCAGCTTAAGTCCGGGAAGGGATGAAAAACTGTTTTTT.

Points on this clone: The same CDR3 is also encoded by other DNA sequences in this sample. CDR3 residues: CASSFPADNEQFF. In DNA, the CDR3 is TGTGCCAGCAGCTTTCCAGCGGACAATGAGCAGTTCTTC. V usage is TRBV5-6 and J usage is TRBJ2-1; maybe TRBD2 (5 bases). The V gene's germline CDR1 is SGHDT and CDR2 YYEEEE. The CDR3 is made up of 13 amino acids. The V and J ends lost 2 bases and 5 bases respectively, with 8 bases between them.

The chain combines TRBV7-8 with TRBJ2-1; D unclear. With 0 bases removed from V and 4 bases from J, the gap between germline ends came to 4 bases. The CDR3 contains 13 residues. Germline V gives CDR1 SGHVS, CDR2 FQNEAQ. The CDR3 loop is CASSLAAYNEQFF. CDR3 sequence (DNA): TGTGCCAGCAGCTTAGCTGCGTACAATGAGCAGTTCTTC. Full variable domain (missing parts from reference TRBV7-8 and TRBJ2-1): GAGVSQSPRYKVAKRGQDVALRCDPISGHVSLFWYQQALGQGPEFLTYFQNEAQLDKSGLPSDRFFAERPEGSVSTLKIQRTQQEDSAVYLCASSLAAYNEQFFGPGTRLTVL.

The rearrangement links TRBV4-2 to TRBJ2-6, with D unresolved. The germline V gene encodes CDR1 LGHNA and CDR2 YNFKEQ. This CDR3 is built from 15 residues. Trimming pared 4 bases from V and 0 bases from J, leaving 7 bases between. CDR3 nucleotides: TGTGCCAGCAGCCCGCTGAGCTCTGGGGCCAACGTCCTGACTTTC. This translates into CASSPLSSGANVLTF.

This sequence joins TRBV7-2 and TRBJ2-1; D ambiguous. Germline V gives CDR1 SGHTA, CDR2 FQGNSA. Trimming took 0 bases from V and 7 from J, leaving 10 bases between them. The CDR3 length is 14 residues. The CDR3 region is CASSLARAGNEQFF. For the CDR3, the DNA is TGTGCCAGCAGCTTAGCCAGAGCTGGGAATGAGCAGTTCTTC.

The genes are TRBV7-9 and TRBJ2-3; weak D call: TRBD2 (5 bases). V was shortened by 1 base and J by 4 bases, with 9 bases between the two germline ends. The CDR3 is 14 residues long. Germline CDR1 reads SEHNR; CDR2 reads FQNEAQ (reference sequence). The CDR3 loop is CASSLGGVADTQYF. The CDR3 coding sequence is TGTGCCAGCAGCTTAGGGGGAGTCGCAGATACGCAGTATTTT.

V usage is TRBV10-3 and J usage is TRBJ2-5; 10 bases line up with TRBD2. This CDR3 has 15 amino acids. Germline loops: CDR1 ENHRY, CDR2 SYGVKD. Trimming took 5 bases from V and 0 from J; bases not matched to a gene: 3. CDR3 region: CAISRGLADQETQYF. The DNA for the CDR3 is TGTGCCATCAGTCGTGGACTAGCGGACCAAGAGACCCAGTACTTC.

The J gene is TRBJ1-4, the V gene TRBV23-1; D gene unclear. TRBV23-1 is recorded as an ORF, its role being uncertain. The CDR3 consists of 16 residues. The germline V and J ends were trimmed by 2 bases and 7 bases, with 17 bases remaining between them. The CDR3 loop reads CASSQQESMRTEKLFF. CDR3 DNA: TGCGCCAGCAGTCAACAAGAGTCCATGAGAACTGAAAAACTGTTTTTT.

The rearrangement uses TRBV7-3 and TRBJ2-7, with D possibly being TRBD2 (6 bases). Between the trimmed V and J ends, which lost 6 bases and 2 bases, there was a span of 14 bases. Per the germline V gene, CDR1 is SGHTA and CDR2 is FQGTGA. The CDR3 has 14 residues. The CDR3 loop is CASSFGGKPYEQYF. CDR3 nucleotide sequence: TGTGCCAGCAGTTTTGGGGGGAAACCCTACGAGCAGTACTTC.

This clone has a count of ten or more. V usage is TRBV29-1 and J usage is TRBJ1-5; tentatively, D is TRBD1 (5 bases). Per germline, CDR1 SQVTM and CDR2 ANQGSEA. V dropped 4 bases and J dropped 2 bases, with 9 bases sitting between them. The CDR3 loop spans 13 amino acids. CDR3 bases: TGCAGCGTTGCTCGGGACGGCAATCAGCCCCAGCATTTT. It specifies CSVARDGNQPQHF.

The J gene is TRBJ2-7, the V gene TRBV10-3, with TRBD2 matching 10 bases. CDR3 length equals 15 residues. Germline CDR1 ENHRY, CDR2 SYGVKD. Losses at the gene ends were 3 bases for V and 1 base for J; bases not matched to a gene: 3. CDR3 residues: CAISERTSGSYEQYF. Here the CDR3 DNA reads TGTGCCATCAGTGAAAGGACTAGCGGATCCTACGAGCAGTACTTC.